This passage covers 4 T cell receptor beta chains from one sample sequenced in a study of T-cell reconstitution after alpha-beta-depleted transplantation in children. Preparation of the TCRbeta library involved a method that used unique molecular identifiers. Each CDR3 protein gets one entry after TCRdb re-called the PCR reads with MiXCR. The sample records roughly 400,000 distinct CDR3 sequences, around 21% being singletons. The specimen comprised PBMCs from the stem cell graft donor, sampled from the stem cell graft. The receptors originated from a human donor who donated a stem cell graft to a child with acute myeloid leukemia.

Only a few counts were recorded for this clonotype. The chain combines TRBV20-1 with TRBJ2-7, with D perhaps given as TRBD1 or TRBD2 (5 bases each). This CDR3 region has 15 residues. Trimming stripped 0 bases from V and 2 bases from J, with 14 bases between. CDR1 DFQATT and CDR2 SNEGSKA come from the germline V gene (reference sequence). CDR3: CSARDPRGQPYEQYF. CDR3 in DNA: TGCAGTGCTAGAGATCCCCGGGGCCAACCCTACGAGCAGTACTTC.

The sample holds a few counts of this clonotype. The V and J genes are TRBV12-3 or TRBV12-4 and TRBJ1-1; D ambiguous. V lost 2 bases and J 8 bases, leaving 12 bases between the germline ends. This CDR3 is built from 13 residues. In nucleotides, the CDR3 is TGTGCCAGCAGTTTATTCGAAGAACAAGAAGCTTTCTTT. Protein sequence: CASSLFEEQEAFF.

This clonotype was recorded at least ten times. The chain is built from TRBV20-1 and TRBJ2-1, with D tentatively TRBD2 (5 bases). V was trimmed by 3 bases and J by 9 bases, leaving 9 bases between them. The CDR3 length is 11 residues. CDR1 is DFQATT and CDR2 is SNEGSKA in the germline V gene (reference sequence). The CDR3 DNA sequence: TGCAGTGCTAGTAGAGAGGGTGAGCAGTTCTTC. Translating gives CSASREGEQFF.

This clonotype was counted at least ten times. The chain carries TRBV29-1 and TRBJ2-7; TRBD2 is a possible D gene (5 bases). V lost 7 bases and J lost 1, with 8 bases in between. This CDR3 is built from 11 residues. Germline V CDR1 and CDR2: SQVTM, ANQGSEA. CDR3 protein: CSGWTSYEQYF. CDR3 nucleotides: TGCAGCGGCTGGACTTCCTACGAGCAGTACTTC.